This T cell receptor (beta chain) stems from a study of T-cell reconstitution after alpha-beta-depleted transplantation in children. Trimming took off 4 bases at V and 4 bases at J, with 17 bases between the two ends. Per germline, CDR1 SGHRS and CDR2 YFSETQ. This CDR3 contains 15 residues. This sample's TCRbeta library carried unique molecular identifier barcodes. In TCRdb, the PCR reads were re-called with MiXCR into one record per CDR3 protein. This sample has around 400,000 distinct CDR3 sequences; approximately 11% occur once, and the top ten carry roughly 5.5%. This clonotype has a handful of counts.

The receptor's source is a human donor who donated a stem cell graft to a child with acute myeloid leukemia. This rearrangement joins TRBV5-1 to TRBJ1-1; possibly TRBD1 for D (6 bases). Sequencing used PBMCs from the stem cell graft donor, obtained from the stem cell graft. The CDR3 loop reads CASSPTGGQLTEAFF. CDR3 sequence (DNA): TGCGCCAGCAGCCCCACTGGGGGACAACTCACTGAAGCTTTCTTT. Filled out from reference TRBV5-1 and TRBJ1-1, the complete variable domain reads KAGVTQTPRYLIKTRGQQVTLSCSPISGHRSVSWYQQTPGQGLQFLFEYFSETQRNKGNFPGRFSGRQFSNSRSEMNVSTLELGDSALYLCASSPTGGQLTEAFFGQGTRLTVV.